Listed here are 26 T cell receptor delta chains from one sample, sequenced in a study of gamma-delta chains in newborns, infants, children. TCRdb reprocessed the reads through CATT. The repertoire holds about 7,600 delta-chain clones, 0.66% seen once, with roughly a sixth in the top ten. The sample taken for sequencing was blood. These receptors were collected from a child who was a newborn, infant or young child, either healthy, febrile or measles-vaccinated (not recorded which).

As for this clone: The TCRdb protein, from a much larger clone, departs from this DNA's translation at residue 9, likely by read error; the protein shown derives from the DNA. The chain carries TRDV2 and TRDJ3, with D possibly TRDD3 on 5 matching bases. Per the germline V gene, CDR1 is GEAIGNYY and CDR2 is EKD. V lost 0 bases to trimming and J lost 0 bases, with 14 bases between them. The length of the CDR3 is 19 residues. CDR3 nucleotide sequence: TGTGCCTGTGACACCGCGTACTGGAGGAGCTCCTGGGACACCCGACAGATGTTTTTC. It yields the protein CACDTAYWRSSWDTRQMFF.

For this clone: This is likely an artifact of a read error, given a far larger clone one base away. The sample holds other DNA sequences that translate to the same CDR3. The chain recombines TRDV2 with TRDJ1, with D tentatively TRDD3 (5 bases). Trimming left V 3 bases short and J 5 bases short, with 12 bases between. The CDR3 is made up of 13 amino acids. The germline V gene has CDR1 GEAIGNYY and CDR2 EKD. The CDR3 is CACDHWGADKLIF. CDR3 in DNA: TGTGCCTGTGACCATTGGGGAGCTGATAAACTCATCTTT.

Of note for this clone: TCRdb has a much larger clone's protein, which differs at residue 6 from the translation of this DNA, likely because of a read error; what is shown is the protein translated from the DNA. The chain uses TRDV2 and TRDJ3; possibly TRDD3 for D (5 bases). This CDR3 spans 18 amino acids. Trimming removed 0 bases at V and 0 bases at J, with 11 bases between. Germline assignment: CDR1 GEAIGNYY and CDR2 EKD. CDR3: CACDTRGLNSWDTRQMFF. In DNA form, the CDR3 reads TGTGCCTGTGACACCCGGGGGCTCAACTCCTGGGACACCCGACAGATGTTTTTC.

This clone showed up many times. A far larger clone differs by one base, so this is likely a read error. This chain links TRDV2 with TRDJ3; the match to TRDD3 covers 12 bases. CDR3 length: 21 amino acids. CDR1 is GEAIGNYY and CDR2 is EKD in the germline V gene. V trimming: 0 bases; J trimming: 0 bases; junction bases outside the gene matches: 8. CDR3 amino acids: CACDTVLGDTMSSWDTRQMFF. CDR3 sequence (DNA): TGTGCCTGTGACACCGTACTGGGGGATACCATGAGCTCCTGGGACACCCGACAGATGTTTTTC.

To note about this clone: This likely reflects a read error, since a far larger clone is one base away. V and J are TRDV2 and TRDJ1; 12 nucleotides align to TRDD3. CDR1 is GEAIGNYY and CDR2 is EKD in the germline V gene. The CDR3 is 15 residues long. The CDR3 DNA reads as TGTGCCTGTGACGCCTTACTGGGGGATACCGATAAACCCATCTTT. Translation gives CACDALLGDTDKPIF.

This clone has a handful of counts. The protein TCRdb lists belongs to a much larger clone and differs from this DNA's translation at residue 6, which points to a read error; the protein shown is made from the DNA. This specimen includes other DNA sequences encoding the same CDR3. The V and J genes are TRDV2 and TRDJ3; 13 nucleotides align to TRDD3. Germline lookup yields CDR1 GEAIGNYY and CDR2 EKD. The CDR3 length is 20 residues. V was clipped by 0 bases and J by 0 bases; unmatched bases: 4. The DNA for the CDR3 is TGTGCCTGTGACACCTTACTGGGGGATACGCGCTCCTGGGACACCCGACAGATGTTTTTC. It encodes CACDTLLGDTRSWDTRQMFF.

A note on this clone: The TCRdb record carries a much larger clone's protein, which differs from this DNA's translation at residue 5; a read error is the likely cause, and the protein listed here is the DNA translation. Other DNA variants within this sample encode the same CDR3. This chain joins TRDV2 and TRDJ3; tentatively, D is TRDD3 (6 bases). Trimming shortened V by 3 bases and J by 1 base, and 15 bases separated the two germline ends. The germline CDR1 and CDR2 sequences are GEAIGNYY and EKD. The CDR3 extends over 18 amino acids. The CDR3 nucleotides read TGTGCCTGTGACGCCGTGGGGATCGTGTCCTGGGACACCCGACAGATGTTTTTC. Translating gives CACDAVGIVSWDTRQMFF.

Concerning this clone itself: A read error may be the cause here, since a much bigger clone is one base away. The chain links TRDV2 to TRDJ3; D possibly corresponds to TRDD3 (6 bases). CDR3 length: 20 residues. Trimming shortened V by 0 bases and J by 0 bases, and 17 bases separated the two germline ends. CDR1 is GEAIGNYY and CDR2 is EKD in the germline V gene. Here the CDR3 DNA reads TGTGCCTGTGACACCGCTGGGGATGTCCCCCACTCCTGGGACACCCGACAGATGTTTTTC. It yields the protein CACDTAGDVPHSWDTRQMFF.

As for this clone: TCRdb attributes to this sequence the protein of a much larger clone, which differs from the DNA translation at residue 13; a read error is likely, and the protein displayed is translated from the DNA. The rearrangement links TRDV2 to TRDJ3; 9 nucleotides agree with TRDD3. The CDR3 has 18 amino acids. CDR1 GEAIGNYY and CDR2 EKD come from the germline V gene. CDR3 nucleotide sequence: TGTGCCTGTGACACCGGGGATACGCGCTCCTGGGACGCCCGACAGATGTTTTTC. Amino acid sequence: CACDTGDTRSWDARQMFF.

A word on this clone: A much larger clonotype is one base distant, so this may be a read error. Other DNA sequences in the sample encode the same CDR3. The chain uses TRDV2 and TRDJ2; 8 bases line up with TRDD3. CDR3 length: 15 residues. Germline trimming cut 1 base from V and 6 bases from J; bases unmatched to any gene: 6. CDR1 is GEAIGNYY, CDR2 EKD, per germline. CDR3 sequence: CACDTLGDRPAQLFF. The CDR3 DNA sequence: TGTGCCTGTGACACGCTGGGGGACAGACCAGCACAACTCTTCTTT.

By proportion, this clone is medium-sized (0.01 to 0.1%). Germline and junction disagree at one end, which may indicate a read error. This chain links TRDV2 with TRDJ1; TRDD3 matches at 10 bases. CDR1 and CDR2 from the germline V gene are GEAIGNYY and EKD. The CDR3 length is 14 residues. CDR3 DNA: TGTGCCTGTGACACGTGGGGGATACCCGATAGACTCATCTTT. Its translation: CACDTWGIPDRLIF.

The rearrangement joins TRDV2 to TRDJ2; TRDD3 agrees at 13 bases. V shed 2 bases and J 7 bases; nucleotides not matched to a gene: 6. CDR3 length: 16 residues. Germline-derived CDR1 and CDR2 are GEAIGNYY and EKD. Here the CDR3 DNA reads TGTGCCTGTGACAAAGTACTGGGGGATACGCTAGCACAACTCTTCTTT. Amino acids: CACDKVLGDTLAQLFF.

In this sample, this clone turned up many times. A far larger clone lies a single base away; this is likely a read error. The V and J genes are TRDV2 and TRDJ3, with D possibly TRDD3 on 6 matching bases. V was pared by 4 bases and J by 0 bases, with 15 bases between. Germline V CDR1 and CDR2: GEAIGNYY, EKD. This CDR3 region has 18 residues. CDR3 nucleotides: TGTGCCTGTGAGCGACTGAGGGATAACTCCTGGGACACCCGACAGATGTTTTTC. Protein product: CACERLRDNSWDTRQMFF.

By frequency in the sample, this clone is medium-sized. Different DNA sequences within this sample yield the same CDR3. Here the CDR3 DNA reads TGTGCCTGTGACCCCGTCTGGGGGATACCAGGGACAGCACAACTCTTCTTT. It yields the protein CACDPVWGIPGTAQLFF. V is TRDV2 and J is TRDJ2, with 11 bases matching TRDD3. Germline values: CDR1 GEAIGNYY, CDR2 EKD. V gave up 3 bases and J gave up 4 bases; unmatched junction bases: 9. The CDR3 sequence is 17 residues long.

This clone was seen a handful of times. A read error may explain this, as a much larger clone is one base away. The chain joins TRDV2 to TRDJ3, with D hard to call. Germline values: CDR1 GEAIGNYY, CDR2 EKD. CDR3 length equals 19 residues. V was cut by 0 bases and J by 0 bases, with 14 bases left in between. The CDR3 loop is CACDTVRGINSWDTRQMFF. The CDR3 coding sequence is TGTGCCTGTGACACCGTGAGGGGTATCAACTCCTGGGACACCCGACAGATGTTTTTC.

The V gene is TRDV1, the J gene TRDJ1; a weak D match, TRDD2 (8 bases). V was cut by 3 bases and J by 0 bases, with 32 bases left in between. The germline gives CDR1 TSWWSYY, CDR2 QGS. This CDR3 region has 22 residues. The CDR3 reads CALGDPLPKPYWGDPYTDKLIF. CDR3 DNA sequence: TGTGCTCTTGGGGATCCCCTTCCTAAACCGTACTGGGGCGACCCGTACACCGATAAACTCATCTTT.

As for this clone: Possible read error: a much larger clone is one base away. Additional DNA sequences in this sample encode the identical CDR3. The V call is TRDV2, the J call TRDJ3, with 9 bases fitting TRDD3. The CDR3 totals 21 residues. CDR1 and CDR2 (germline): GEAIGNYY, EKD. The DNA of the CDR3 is TGTGCCTGTGACTCCTTGTACTGGGGGAGCCCCCACTCCTGGGACACCCGGCAGATGTTTTTC. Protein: CACDSLYWGSPHSWDTRQMFF.

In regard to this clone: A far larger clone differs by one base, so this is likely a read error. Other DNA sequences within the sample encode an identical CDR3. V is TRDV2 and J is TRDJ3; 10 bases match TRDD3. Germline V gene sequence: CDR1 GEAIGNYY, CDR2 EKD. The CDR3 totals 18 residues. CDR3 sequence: CACVQLGDSSWDTRQMFF. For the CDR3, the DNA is TGTGCCTGTGTTCAGCTGGGGGATAGCTCCTGGGACACCCGGCAGATGTTTTTC.

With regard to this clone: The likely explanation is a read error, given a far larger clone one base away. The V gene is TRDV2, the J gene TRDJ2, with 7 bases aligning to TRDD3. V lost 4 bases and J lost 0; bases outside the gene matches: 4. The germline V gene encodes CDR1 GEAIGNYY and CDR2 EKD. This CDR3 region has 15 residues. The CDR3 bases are TGTGCCTGTGAGCGGGGGATGACTTTGACAGCACAACTCTTCTTT. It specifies CACERGMTLTAQLFF.

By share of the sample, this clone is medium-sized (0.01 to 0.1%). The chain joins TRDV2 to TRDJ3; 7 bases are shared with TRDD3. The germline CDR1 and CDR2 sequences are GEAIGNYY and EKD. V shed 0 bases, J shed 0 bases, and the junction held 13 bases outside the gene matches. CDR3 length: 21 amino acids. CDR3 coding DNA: TGTGCCTGTGACACCCCTAGTGGGGGACTCGACCGCTCCTGGGACACCCGACAGATGTTTTTC. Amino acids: CACDTPSGGLDRSWDTRQMFF.

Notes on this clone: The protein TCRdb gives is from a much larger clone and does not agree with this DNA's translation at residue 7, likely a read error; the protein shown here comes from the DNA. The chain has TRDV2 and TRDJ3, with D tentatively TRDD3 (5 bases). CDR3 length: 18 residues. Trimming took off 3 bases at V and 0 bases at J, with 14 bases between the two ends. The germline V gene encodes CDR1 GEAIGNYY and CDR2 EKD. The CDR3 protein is CACDSGGSRSWDTRQMFF. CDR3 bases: TGTGCCTGTGACTCGGGGGGTTCTCGCTCCTGGGACACCCGACAGATGTTTTTC.

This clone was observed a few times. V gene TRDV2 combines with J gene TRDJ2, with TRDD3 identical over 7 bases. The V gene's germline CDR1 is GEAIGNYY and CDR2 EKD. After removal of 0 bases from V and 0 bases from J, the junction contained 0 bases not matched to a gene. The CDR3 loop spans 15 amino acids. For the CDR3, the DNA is TGTGCCTGTGACACCTGGGGGACTTTGACAGCACAACTCTTCTTT. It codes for CACDTWGTLTAQLFF.

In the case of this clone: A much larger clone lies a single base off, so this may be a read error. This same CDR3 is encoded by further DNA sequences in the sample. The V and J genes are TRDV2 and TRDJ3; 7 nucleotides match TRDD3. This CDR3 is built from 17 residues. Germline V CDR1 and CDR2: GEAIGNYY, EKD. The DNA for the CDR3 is TGTGCCTGTGACAGTACTGGGGTTCCCTGGGACACTCGACAGATGTTTTTC. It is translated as CACDSTGVPWDTRQMFF.

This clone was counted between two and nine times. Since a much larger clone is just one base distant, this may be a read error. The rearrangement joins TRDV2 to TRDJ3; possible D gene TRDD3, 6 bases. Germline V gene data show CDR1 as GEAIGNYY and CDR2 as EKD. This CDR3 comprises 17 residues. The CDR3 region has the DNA TGTGCCTGTGAAGTACTGGGACGCTCCTTGGACACCCGACAGATGTTTTTC. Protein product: CACEVLGRSLDTRQMFF.

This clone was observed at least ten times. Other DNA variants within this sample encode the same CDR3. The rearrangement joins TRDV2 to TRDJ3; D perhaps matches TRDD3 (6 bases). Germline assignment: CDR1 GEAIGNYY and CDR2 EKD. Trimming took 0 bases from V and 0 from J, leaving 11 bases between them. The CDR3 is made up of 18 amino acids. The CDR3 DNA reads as TGTGCCTGTGACACCTGGGGGGCTAGCTCCTGGGACACCCGACAGATGTTTTTC. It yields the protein CACDTWGASSWDTRQMFF.

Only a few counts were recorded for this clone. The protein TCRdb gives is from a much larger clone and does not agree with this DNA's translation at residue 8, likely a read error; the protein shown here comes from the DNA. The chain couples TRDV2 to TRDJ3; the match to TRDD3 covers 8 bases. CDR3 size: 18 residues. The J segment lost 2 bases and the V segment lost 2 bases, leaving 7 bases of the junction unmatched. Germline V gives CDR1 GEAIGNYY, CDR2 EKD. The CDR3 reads CACDKLGATTWDTRQMFF. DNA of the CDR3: TGTGCCTGTGACAAACTGGGGGCTACAACCTGGGACACCCGACAGATGTTTTTC.